These T cell receptor beta chains were read from a single sample in a study of identical twins. TCRdb redid the calling of the 5' RACE reads with MiXCR, one entry per CDR3 protein. Here the sample spans about 240,000 distinct CDR3 sequences, under 12% being singletons. The sequenced sample was memory T cells sorted from blood. The receptors were gathered from a man in his forties or fifties in good health. Each CDR3 is given with its conserved first and last residue.

>16|TRBV24-1|TRBJ2-1
CATSDPGLAGNNEQFF
>17|TRBV5-8|TRBJ1-4
CASSYGSGGVTNEKLFF
>14|TRBV4-3|TRBJ2-3
CASSQARGGDTQYF
>11|TRBV5-1|TRBJ2-3
CASSLVDTQYF
>13|TRBV7-2|TRBJ2-1
CASSSDRVGEQFF
>14|TRBV6-2/TRBV6-3|TRBJ1-1
CASTEVWGWTEAFF
>14|TRBV6-5|TRBJ2-7
CASSYSIGSYEQYF
>15|TRBV7-9|TRBJ1-1
CASSLAGQGNTEAFF
>14|TRBV6-5|TRBJ2-1
CASSYSESHNEQFF
>15|TRBV5-1|TRBJ1-2
CASRVSVQGSSGYTF
>15|TRBV6-5|TRBJ2-3
CASSSGLAGPDTQYF
>14|TRBV12-3/TRBV12-4|TRBJ2-5
CASSLVRGGETQYF
>16|TRBV7-9|TRBJ1-2
CASSFVDRRANYGYTF
>16|TRBV5-1|TRBJ2-5
CASSLANQGGRETQYF
>15|TRBV9|TRBJ2-3
CASSVTGRYTDTQYF
>17|TRBV12-3/TRBV12-4|TRBJ1-1
CASSLTGALIGNTEAFF
>14|TRBV24-1|TRBJ2-5
CATSAPTTQETQYF
>16|TRBV7-6|TRBJ2-5
CASSLTELAGKETQYF
>15|TRBV28|TRBJ2-7
CASSPAGTGVYEQYF
>14|TRBV9|TRBJ2-1
CASSDYNSYNEQFF
>15|TRBV4-2|TRBJ2-1
CASSQSLTGHNEQFF
>15|TRBV20-1|TRBJ2-1
CSASGTSGAGDEQFF
>16|TRBV28|TRBJ1-2
CASSLVSGSTRYGYTF
>15|TRBV9|TRBJ2-1
CASSVGAGAYNEQFF
>16|TRBV5-1|TRBJ2-5
CASRLGTSGRQETQYF
>15|TRBV4-2|TRBJ2-3
CASSQTQESTDTQYF
>14|TRBV19|TRBJ2-7
CASSTGLASPKQYF
>14|TRBV14|TRBJ1-1
CASSRTGTNTEAFF
>14|TRBV5-6|TRBJ1-5
CASSYRQGVQPQHF
>13|TRBV20-1|TRBJ2-5
CSAREPGQETQYF
>18|TRBV5-1|TRBJ2-7
CASRVGLAGGTAGYEQYF
>11|TRBV5-6|TRBJ2-5
CASSWRETQYF
>14|TRBV27|TRBJ1-3
CASSFKGTGNTIYF
>13|TRBV30|TRBJ1-1
CAWSVLGGTEAFF
>13|TRBV11-3|TRBJ2-2
CASSRNGLGELFF
>16|TRBV29-1|TRBJ1-3
CSVTLDSPFSGNTIYF
>16|TRBV11-2|TRBJ2-1
CASSSRGRGAYNEQFF
>14|TRBV20-1|TRBJ2-3
CSAVRTVGRDTQYF
>10|TRBV20-1|TRBJ1-1
CSARETGAFF
>12|TRBV20-1|TRBJ2-5
CSGSGSWETQYF
>15|TRBV12-3/TRBV12-4|TRBJ2-7
CASSLKLAALYEQYF
>14|TRBV20-1|TRBJ1-2
CSALSRGRYYGYTF
>13|TRBV7-2|TRBJ2-3
CASSLAWDDTQYF
>17|TRBV7-8|TRBJ2-1
CASSLDGSGGYYNEQFF
>15|TRBV7-2|TRBJ2-2
CASSLTAAQTGELFF
>9|TRBV7-9|TRBJ1-5
CNWGQPQHF
>16|TRBV27|TRBJ2-2
CASSRLAGLNTGELFF
>13|TRBV6-1|TRBJ2-3
CASTMVGTDTQYF
>16|TRBV4-3|TRBJ1-6
CASSQEGTGHNSPLHF
>16|TRBV7-6|TRBJ2-1
CASSLLARSSYNEQFF
>16|TRBV4-2|TRBJ2-3
CASSQSAGARTDTQYF
>13|TRBV20-1|TRBJ2-7
CSAGQGAVSEQYF
>14|TRBV20-1|TRBJ2-7
CSARAPARSYEQYF
>13|TRBV18|TRBJ1-4
CASSRSGGKELFF
>17|TRBV4-3|TRBJ2-1
CASSQEAAGGPYNEQFF
>14|TRBV20-1|TRBJ2-5
CSASQDSRGETQYF
>18|TRBV5-1|TRBJ2-1
CASSLIPGTGPVGNEQFF
>12|TRBV20-1|TRBJ1-2
CSGPKGVDGYTF
>16|TRBV6-2/TRBV6-3|TRBJ2-1
CASRKLAGGTYNEQFF